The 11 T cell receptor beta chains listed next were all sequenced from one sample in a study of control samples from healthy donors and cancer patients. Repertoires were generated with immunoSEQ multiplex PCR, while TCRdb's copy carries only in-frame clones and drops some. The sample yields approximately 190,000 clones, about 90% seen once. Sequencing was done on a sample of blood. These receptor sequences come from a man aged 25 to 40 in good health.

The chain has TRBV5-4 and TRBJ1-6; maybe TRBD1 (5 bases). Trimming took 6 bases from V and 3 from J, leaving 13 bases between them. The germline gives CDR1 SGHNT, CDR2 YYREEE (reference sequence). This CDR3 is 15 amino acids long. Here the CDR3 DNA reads TGTGCCAGCACCTCCGGGGGGGGCTATAATTCACCCCTCCACTTT. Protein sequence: CASTSGGGYNSPLHF.

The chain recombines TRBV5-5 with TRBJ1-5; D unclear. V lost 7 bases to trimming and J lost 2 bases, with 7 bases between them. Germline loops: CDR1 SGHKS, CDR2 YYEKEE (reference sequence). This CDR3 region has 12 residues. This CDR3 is CASSDGNQPQHF. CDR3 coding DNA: TGTGCCAGCTCAGACGGCAATCAGCCCCAGCATTTT.

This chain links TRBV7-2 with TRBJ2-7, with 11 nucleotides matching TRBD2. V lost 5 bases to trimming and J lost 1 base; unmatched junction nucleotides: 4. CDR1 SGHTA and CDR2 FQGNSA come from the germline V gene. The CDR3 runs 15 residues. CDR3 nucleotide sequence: TGTGCCAGCAGCGTCTCTAGCGGGGGGTCCTACGAGCAGTACTTC. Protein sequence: CASSVSSGGSYEQYF.

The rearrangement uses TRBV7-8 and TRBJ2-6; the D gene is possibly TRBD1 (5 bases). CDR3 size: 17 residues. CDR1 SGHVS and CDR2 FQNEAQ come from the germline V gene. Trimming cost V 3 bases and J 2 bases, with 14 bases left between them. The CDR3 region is CASSLTDPLTGANVLTF. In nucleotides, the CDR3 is TGTGCCAGCAGCTTGACAGACCCTCTAACTGGGGCCAACGTCCTGACTTTC.

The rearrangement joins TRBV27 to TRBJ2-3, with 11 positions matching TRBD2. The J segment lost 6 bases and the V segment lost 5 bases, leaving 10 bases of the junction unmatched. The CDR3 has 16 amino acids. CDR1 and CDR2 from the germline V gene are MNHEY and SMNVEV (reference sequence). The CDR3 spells CASSERTSGWGDTQYF. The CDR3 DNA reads TGTGCCAGCAGTGAGAGGACTAGCGGGTGGGGGGATACGCAGTATTTT.

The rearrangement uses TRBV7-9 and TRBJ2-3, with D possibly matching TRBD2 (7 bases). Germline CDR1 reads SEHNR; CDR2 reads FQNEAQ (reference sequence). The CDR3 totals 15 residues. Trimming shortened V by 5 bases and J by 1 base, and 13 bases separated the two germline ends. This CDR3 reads CASSRGALGTDTQYF. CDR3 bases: TGTGCCAGCAGCCGGGGGGCCTTGGGCACAGATACGCAGTATTTT.

The CDR3 nucleotides are TGTGCCAGCAGCAAAAAGGACAGCTATAATTCACCCCTCCACTTT. It codes for CASSKKDSYNSPLHF. The V gene is TRBV14, the J gene TRBJ1-6, with D tentatively TRBD1 (6 bases). Germline CDR1 SGHDN, CDR2 FVKESK. The CDR3 consists of 15 residues. V lost 5 bases to trimming and J lost 3 bases, with 11 bases between them.

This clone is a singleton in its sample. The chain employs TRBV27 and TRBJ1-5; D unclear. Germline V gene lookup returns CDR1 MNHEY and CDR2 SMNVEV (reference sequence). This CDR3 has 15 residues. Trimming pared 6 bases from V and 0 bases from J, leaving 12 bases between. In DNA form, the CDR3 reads TGTGCCAGCAGGCTAGAGGGCTATAGCAATCAGCCCCAGCATTTT. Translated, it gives CASRLEGYSNQPQHF.

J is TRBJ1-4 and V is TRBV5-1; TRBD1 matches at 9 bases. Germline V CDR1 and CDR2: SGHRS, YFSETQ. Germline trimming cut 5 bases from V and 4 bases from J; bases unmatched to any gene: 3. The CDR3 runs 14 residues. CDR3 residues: CASRPGQGNEKLFF. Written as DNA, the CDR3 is TGCGCCAGCAGACCGGGACAGGGTAATGAAAAACTGTTTTTT.

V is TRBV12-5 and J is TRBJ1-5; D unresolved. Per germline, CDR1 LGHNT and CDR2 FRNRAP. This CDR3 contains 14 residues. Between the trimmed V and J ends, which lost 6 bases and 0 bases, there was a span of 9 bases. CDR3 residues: CASGPNGSNQPQHF. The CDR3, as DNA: TGTGCTAGTGGCCCTAACGGTAGCAATCAGCCCCAGCATTTT.

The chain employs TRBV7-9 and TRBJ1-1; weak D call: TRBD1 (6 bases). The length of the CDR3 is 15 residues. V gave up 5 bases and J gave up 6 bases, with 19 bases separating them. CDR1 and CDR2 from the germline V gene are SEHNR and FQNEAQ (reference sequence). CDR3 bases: TGTGCCAGCAGCGGTCCGGGACACCCCTCCGCTGAAGCTTTCTTT. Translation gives CASSGPGHPSAEAFF. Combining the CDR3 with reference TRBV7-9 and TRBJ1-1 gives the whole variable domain DTGVSQNPRHKITKRGQNVTFRCDPISEHNRLYWYRQTLGQGPEFLTYFQNEAQLEKSRLLSDRFSAERPKGSFSTLEIQRTEQGDSAMYLCASSGPGHPSAEAFFGQGTRLTVV.